One sample yielded the 5 T cell receptor beta chains listed below, sequenced in a study of beta chain features in type 1 diabetes. Findings and limits, study-wide: Moderately but significantly shorter TCRB CDR3s were found in Type 1 diabetes patients in all four CD4+ subsets.

These receptors lack a known antigen. Expressed TCRB transcripts were sequenced because the isolated RNA had all been reverse transcribed beforehand. Some clones are missing from TCRdb's copy, which holds only in-frame ones; the method was immunoSEQ multiplex PCR. The sample carries roughly 150,000 clones, almost 8% recorded once. The sample was central memory CD4+ T cells from blood. These receptors were collected from a man between 18 and 29 years old with type 1 diabetes.

The rearrangement links TRBV9 to TRBJ1-2; 10 bases align to TRBD1. V shed 4 bases and J 6 bases; nucleotides not matched to a gene: 9. CDR3 length equals 15 residues. Germline V CDR1 and CDR2: SGDLS, YYNGEE. DNA for the CDR3: TGTGCCAGCAGCCCAAAGGGGACAGGGGAACATGGCTACACCTTC. As protein: CASSPKGTGEHGYTF.

This chain links TRBV25-1 with TRBJ2-5, with 8 nucleotides matching TRBD2. This CDR3 contains 16 residues. CDR1 and CDR2 (germline): MGHDK, SYGVNS. Trimming at V came to 6 bases and at J to 2 bases, leaving 11 bases not matched to a gene. This CDR3 is CASSVGGAGKQETQYF. The CDR3 DNA reads TGTGCCAGCAGCGTCGGGGGGGCAGGGAAGCAAGAGACCCAGTACTTC.

In this sample, this clone turned up a few times. This chain links TRBV29-1 with TRBJ2-3, with 10 positions matching TRBD1. The length of the CDR3 is 15 residues. With V trimmed by 1 base and J by 3 bases, 4 bases remained unmatched. CDR1 is SQVTM, CDR2 ANQGSEA, per germline. CDR3 region: CSVEGQGARTDTQYF. DNA for the CDR3: TGCAGCGTTGAAGGACAGGGGGCAAGGACAGATACGCAGTATTTT.

This clone showed up just a few times. The rearrangement links TRBV21-1 to TRBJ2-1; TRBD2 is taken as the D call from the table, unchecked against the DNA. TRBV21-1 represents a pseudogene. CDR3 length equals 13 residues. The CDR3 DNA sequence: TGTGCCAGCAGCAAAGGGGCGGAGGATGAGCAGTTCTTC. Its translation: CASSKGAEDEQFF.

This clone was detected ten times or more. V is TRBV15 and J is TRBJ1-5, with TRBD1 matching over 9 bases. Germline V CDR1 and CDR2: LNHNV, YYDKDF (reference sequence). CDR3 length: 18 amino acids. The J segment lost 1 base and the V segment lost 1 base, leaving 8 bases of the junction unmatched. DNA for the CDR3: TGTGCCACCAGCAGAGTAGGGACAGGGCGCCCGAGCAATCAGCCCCAGCATTTT. Translation gives CATSRVGTGRPSNQPQHF.